This T cell receptor beta chain was profiled in a study of human T cells and chemical hapten exposure. Via MiXCR, TCRdb re-called the RACE reads, giving one row per CDR3 protein. Of approximately 86,000 distinct CDR3 sequences listed, about 11% were seen once; the top ten hold 0.85% to 1.2%. Time point: patch test 3, about 24 weeks after DPC sensitization. Treatment specified: therapeutic diphenylcyclopropenone sensitization with weekly scalp DPC. The CDR3 is 16 residues long. V was clipped by 7 bases and J by 1 base, with 14 bases between them. CDR1 and CDR2 from the germline V gene are SNHLY and FYNNEI.

Sequenced material: whole blood, taken in connection with sensitization to the hapten diphenylcyclopropenone (DPC). This receptor was identified in a woman aged 25-40 years with alopecia areata. Some clones in this sample may be carry-over from other donors' samples. The rearrangement uses TRBV2 and TRBJ2-6, with D possibly being TRBD2 (6 bases). This CDR3 reads CASIAGLISGANVLTF. The CDR3 DNA is TGTGCCAGCATCGCGGGACTGATATCTGGGGCCAACGTCCTGACTTTC.